Only one count was recorded for the clone carrying this T cell receptor (beta chain). CDR1 is SGHRS and CDR2 is YFSETQ in the germline V gene. Deletions cut 0 bases from V and 5 bases from J, with 8 bases between. This CDR3 is 13 amino acids long. The data were taken from a study of cytotoxic CD8 clonotypes in ibrutinib-treated CLL. Study-wide context: Patients gave response samples after a median about eleven months of treatment, range 6 to 36.

The sequencing depth, 1 in 200,000 to 1 in 1 million T cells, was the target. The data were produced by immunoSEQ multiplex PCR, yet TCRdb's version contains in-frame clones alone and is incomplete. The table records roughly 24,000 clones, 78% of them present only once. The source is a human donor with chronic lymphocytic leukemia. Here the sequenced sample was PBMCs, taken before ibrutinib treatment. V is TRBV5-1 and J is TRBJ2-5; D is possibly TRBD2 (5 bases). Here the CDR3 DNA reads TGCGCCAGCAGCTTGGCGAGGGAGGAGACCCAGTACTTC. The encoded protein is CASSLAREETQYF.